These 20 T cell receptor beta chains share one sample of origin, sequenced in a study of CXCR3-negative and CXCR3-positive naive CD8 T cells. The authors made the TRB cDNA libraries by 5' RACE using UMI labels. TCRdb reprocessed the 5' RACE reads, keeping one entry per CDR3 protein, no DNA. The listing records approximately 90,000 distinct CDR3 sequences. Their cognate antigens are unknown. Study results and caveats: CXCR3-positive naive cells had TRB CDR3s that were more hydrophobic than CXCR3-negative naive cells had.

What was sequenced was naive CXCR3+ CD8+ T cells from blood. The sample's subset: CD45RO-CCR7+CD27+CD95- naive CD8+ T cells expressing CXCR3 (TNR3+). These receptors originate from a human donor in good health. Some clones in this sample may be carry-over from other donors' samples.

The chain joins TRBV4-1 to TRBJ2-7; TCRdb's D call, TRBD2, is unchecked because there is no DNA. CDR3 length equals 15 residues. The germline CDR1 and CDR2 sequences are MGHRA and YSYEKL. The CDR3 loop reads CASSLGTQFGYEQYF.

The rearrangement joins TRBV12-3 or TRBV12-4 to TRBJ1-1; the TRBD1 assignment by TCRdb is unverifiable without DNA. This CDR3 spans 14 amino acids. The CDR3 loop reads CASSSNPTGTEAFF.

This chain connects TRBV19 to TRBJ2-2. Per the germline V gene, CDR1 is LNHDA and CDR2 is SQIVND (reference sequence). The CDR3 is 11 amino acids. CDR3 protein: CASRLGGELFF.

J is TRBJ2-3 and V is TRBV24-1; as DNA is missing, the TRBD1 call by TCRdb cannot be tested. This CDR3 has 17 residues. Germline lookup yields CDR1 KGHDR and CDR2 SFDVKD. The CDR3 here is CATSDLPRTGAGDTQYF.

This sequence joins TRBV24-1 and TRBJ2-2. The CDR3 is 11 amino acids. Germline V gives CDR1 KGHDR, CDR2 SFDVKD. The chain's CDR3 is CATSNGGELFF.

The gene calls are TRBV29-1 and TRBJ2-7; the D gene TCRdb calls, TRBD2, cannot be checked with no DNA. The CDR3 is 14 residues long. From germline, CDR1 is SQVTM and CDR2 ANQGSEA. The CDR3 reads CSVVPSGVPYEQYF.

CDR3 protein: CSVEDGSADLNYGYTF. The chain has TRBV29-1 and TRBJ1-2. This CDR3 comprises 16 residues. Germline V CDR1 and CDR2: SQVTM, ANQGSEA.

The chain links TRBV12-3 or TRBV12-4 to TRBJ2-7; TCRdb lists TRBD1, though no DNA is available to test this call. The CDR3 contains 14 residues. The CDR3: CASSPGSHSYEQYF.

The chain recombines TRBV19 with TRBJ1-1. The CDR3 loop spans 14 amino acids. In germline, CDR1 is LNHDA, CDR2 SQIVND (reference sequence). The CDR3 sequence is CASTLGPSNTEAFF.

This chain links TRBV20-1 with TRBJ2-1; TCRdb gives TRBD1 as the D gene, but with no DNA this cannot be confirmed. From germline, CDR1 is DFQATT and CDR2 SNEGSKA (reference sequence). This CDR3 has 13 residues. The CDR3 spells CSARETGNNEQFF.

This chain joins TRBV7-6 and TRBJ2-7; TCRdb's D call, TRBD1, is unchecked because there is no DNA. Per the germline V gene, CDR1 is SGHVS and CDR2 is FNYEAQ. CDR3 length: 14 residues. This CDR3 reads CASSFGGQGYEQYF.

The gene calls are TRBV4-2 and TRBJ1-2; checking the TCRdb D call of TRBD1 is not possible without DNA. The germline V gene has CDR1 LGHNA and CDR2 YNFKEQ. CDR3 length equals 16 residues. The CDR3 is CASSQVVTGGNYGYTF.

This chain's CDR3 is CASSPTWDRVSSGANVLTF. The rearrangement joins TRBV28 to TRBJ2-6; the TCRdb D gene call, TRBD1, has no DNA to confirm it. Germline V CDR1 and CDR2: MDHEN, SYDVKM. The CDR3 consists of 19 residues.

The chain uses TRBV7-2 and TRBJ2-7. CDR1 and CDR2 from the germline V gene are SGHTA and FQGNSA. CDR3 size: 12 residues. CDR3 in amino acids: CASSDRTYEQYF.

J is TRBJ2-1 and V is TRBV30. Per germline, CDR1 GTSNPN and CDR2 SVGIG (reference sequence). CDR3 length: 13 residues. CDR3 in amino acids: CAWEESSYNEQFF.

This chain connects TRBV5-1 to TRBJ1-1; the D gene TCRdb calls, TRBD1, cannot be checked with no DNA. This CDR3 region has 15 residues. CDR1 and CDR2 (germline): SGHRS, YFSETQ. CDR3 protein: CASTGQGGVGTEAFF.

V usage is TRBV12-3 or TRBV12-4 and J usage is TRBJ2-2. The CDR3 spans 11 residues. The CDR3 loop reads CASSLIGELFF.

V is TRBV5-1 and J is TRBJ1-1. Germline values: CDR1 SGHRS, CDR2 YFSETQ. The CDR3 extends over 14 amino acids. The chain's CDR3 is CASSLEENIIKAFF.

V and J are TRBV4-2 and TRBJ2-5; TCRdb designates TRBD2, a call that cannot be tested without DNA. Per the germline V gene, CDR1 is LGHNA and CDR2 is YNFKEQ. This CDR3 is 15 amino acids long. CDR3 in amino acids: CASSPSGGAQETQYF.

The chain links TRBV27 to TRBJ2-2; the D gene TCRdb calls, TRBD1, cannot be checked with no DNA. Germline V CDR1 and CDR2: MNHEY, SMNVEV (reference sequence). This CDR3 spans 17 amino acids. CDR3 sequence: CASSPLRGQRNTGELFF.